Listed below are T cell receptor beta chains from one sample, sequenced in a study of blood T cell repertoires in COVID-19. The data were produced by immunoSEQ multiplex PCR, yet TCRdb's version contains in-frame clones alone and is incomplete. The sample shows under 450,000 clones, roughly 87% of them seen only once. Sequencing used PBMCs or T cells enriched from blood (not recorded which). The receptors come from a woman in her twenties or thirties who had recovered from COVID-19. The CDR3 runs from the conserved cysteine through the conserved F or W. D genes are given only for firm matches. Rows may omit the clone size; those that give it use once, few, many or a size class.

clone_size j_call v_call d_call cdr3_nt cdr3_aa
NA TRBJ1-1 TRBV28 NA TGTGCCAGCAGATCAGGGTTGGTTTACACTGAAGCTTTCTTT CASRSGLVYTEAFF
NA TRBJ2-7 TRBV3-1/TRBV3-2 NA TGTGCCAGCAGCACCGAATCGGGGTGGTTCGAGCAGTACTTC CASSTESGWFEQYF
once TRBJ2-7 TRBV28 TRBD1 TGTGCCAGCAGTTCGGGACAGGCGACCTACGAGCAGTACTTC CASSSGQATYEQYF
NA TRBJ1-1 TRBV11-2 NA TGTGCCAGCAGCCACCAAGCGAACACTGAAGCTTTCTTT CASSHQANTEAFF
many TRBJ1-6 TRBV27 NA TGTGCCAGCACCTCACAGGGTAGCTCCTATAATTCACCCCTCCACTTT CASTSQGSSYNSPLHF
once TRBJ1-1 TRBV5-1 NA TGCGCCAGCAGCTCGCTGGGGGGAGAAGCTTTCTTT CASSSLGGEAFF
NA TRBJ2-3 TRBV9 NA TGTGCCAGCAGCGTAGCGGCGGGTCTCTACACAGATACGCAGTATTTT CASSVAAGLYTDTQYF
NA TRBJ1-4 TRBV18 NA TGTGCCAGCTCATACAGGCCCCCGAAAAGCAATGAAAAACTGTTTTTT CASSYRPPKSNEKLFF
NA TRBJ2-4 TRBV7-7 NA TGTGCCCCAGTCCCGCACATTCAGTACTTC CAPVPHIQYF
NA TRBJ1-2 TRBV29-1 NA TGCAGCGTTGAAGACCCAGTCCGTAACTATGGCTACACCTTC CSVEDPVRNYGYTF
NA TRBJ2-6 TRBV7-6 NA TGTGCCAGCAGCTCCTTAGCGGACCCCTCTGGGGCCAACGTCCTGACTTTC CASSSLADPSGANVLTF
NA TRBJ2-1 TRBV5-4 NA TGTGCCAGCAGTTGGCTAGACAATGAGCAGTTCTTC CASSWLDNEQFF
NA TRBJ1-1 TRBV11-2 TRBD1 TGTGCCAGCAGCCCCCGACAGGGGAACTTGAACACTGAAGCTTTCTTT CASSPRQGNLNTEAFF
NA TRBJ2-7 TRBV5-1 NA TGCGCCAGCAGCGGGTGGGGCCGCGAGCAGTACTTC CASSGWGREQYF
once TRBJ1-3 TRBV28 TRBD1 TGTGCCAGCAGTTTGGTAGGGGGCGAAACTGGAAACACCATATATTTT CASSLVGGETGNTIYF
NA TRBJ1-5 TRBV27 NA TGTGCCAGCAGTTTCGGAGCGGGAGAAAGGCCCCAGCATTTT CASSFGAGERPQHF
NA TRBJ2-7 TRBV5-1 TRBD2 TGCGCCAGCAGCTACTGGACTAGCGGGAAATACGAGCAGTACTTC CASSYWTSGKYEQYF
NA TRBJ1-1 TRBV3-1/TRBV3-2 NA TGTGCCAGCAGCCAAGACGACACTGAAGCTTTCTTT CASSQDDTEAFF
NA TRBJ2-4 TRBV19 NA TGTGCCAGTAGCGAGCGGAGGGGAAACATTCAGTACTTC CASSERRGNIQYF
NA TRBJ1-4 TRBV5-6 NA TGTGCCAGCAGCTTGTCGCAGGGTTGGACTAATGAAAAACTGTTTTTT CASSLSQGWTNEKLFF
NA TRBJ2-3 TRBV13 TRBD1 TGTGCCAGCAGCTTCCGCGACAGGGGGGGCACAGATACGCAGTATTTT CASSFRDRGGTDTQYF
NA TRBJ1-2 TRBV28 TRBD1 TGTGCCAGCAGACCCGGGACAGGGGGCGACTATGGCTACACCTTC CASRPGTGGDYGYTF
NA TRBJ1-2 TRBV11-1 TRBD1 TGTGCCAGCAGCTTAGATTGGCAGGGGGATGGCTACACCTTC CASSLDWQGDGYTF
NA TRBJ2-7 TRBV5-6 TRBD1 TGTGCCAGCAGCTTAGGGACAGCGAGCTACGAGCAGTACTTC CASSLGTASYEQYF
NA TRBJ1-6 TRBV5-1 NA TGCGCCAGCAGCCGACAGGCGTCTAATTCACCCCTCCACTTT CASSRQASNSPLHF
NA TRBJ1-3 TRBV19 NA TGTGCCAGTAGTGCGGACTCTCGGGGAAACACCATATATTTT CASSADSRGNTIYF
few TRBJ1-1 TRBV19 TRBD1 TGTGCCAGTAGTTCCCGGACAGGGAGCACTGAAGCTTTCTTT CASSSRTGSTEAFF